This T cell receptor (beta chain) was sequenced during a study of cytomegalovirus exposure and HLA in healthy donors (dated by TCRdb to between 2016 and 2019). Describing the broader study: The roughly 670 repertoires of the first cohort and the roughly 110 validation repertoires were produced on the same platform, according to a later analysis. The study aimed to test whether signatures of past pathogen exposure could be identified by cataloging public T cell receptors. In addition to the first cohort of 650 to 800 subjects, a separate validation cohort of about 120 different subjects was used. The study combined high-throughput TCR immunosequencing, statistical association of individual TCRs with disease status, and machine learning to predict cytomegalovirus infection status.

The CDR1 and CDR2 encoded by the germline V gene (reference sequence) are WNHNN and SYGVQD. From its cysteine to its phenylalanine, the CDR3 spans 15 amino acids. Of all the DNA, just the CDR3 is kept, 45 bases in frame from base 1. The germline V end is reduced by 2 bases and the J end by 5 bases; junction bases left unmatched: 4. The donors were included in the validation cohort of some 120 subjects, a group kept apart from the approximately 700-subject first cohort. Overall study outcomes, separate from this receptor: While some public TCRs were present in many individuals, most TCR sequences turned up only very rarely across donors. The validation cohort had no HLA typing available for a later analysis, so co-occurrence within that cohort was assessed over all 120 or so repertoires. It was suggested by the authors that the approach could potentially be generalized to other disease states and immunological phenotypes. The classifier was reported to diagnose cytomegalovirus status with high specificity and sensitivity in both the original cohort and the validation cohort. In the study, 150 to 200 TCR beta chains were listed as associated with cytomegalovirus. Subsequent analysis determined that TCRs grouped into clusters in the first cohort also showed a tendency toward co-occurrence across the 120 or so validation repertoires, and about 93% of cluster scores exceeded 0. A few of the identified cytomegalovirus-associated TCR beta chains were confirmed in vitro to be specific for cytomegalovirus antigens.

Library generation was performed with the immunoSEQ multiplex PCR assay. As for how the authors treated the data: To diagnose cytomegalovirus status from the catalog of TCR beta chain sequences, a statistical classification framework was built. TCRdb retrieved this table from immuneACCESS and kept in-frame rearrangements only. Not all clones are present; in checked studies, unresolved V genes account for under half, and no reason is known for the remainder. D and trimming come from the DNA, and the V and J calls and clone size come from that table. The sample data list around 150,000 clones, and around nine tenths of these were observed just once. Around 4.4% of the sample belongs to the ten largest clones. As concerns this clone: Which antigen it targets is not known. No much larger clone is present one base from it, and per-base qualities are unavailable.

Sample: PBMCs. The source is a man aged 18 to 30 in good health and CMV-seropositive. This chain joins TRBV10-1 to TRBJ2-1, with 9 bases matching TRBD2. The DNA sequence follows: TGCGCCAGCAGTGAGCGTAGCGGGAGAAACAATGAGCAGTTCTTC. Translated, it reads CASSERSGRNNEQFF.